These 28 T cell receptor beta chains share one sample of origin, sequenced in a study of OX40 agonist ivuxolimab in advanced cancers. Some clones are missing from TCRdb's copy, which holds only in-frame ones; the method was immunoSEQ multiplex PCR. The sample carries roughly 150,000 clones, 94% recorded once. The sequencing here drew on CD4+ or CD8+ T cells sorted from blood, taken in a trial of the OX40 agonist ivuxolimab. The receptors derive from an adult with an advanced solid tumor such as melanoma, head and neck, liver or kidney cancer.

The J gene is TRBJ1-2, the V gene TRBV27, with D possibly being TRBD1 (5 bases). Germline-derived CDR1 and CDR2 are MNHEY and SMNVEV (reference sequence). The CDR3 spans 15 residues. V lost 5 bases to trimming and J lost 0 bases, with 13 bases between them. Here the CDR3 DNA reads TGTGCCAGCAGTCGCTTCGACAGATCTAACTATGGCTACACCTTC. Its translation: CASSRFDRSNYGYTF.

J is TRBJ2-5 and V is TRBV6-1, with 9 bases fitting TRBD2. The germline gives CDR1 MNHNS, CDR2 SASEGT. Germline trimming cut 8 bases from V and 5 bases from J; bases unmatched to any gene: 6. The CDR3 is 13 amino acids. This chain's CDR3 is CASGRREGETQYF. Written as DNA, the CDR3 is TGTGCCAGCGGGCGGCGGGAGGGGGAGACCCAGTACTTC.

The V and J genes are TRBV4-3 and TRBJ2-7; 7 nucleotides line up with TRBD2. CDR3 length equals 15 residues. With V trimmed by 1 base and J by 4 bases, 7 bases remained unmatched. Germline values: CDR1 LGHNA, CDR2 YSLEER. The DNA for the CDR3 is TGCGCCAGCAGCCAAGGGGAGGGCGGCTTTTACGAGCAGTACTTC. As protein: CASSQGEGGFYEQYF.

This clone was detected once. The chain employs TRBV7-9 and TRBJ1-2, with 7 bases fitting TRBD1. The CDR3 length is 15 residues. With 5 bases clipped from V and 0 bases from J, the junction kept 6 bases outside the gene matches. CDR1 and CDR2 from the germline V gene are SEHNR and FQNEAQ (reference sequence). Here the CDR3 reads CASSHGTAANYGYTF. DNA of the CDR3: TGTGCCAGCAGCCACGGGACAGCTGCTAACTATGGCTACACCTTC.

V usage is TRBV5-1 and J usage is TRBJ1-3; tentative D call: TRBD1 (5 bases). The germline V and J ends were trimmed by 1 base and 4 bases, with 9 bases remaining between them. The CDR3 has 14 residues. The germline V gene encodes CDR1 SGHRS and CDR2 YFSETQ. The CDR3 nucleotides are TGCGCCAGCAGCTTGAACGGGGACGGAAACACCATATATTTT. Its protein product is CASSLNGDGNTIYF.

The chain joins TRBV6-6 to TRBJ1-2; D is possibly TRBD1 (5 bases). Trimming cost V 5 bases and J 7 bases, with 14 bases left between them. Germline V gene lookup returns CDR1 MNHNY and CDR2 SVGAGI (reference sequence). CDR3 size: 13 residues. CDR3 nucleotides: TGTGCCAGCAGTCCGACAGAGAAAGCTGGCTACACCTTC. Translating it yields CASSPTEKAGYTF.

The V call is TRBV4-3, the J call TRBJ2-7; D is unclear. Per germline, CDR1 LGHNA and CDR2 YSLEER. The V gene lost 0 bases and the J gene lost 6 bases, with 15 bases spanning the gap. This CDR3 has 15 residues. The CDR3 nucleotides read TGCGCCAGCAGCCAAGATCCCAGTTTTAGGCTCGAGCAGTACTTC. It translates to CASSQDPSFRLEQYF.

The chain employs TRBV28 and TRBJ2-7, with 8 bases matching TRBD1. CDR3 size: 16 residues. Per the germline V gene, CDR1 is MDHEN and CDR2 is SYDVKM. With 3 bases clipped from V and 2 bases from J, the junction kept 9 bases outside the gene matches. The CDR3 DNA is TGTGCCAGCAGTTTCAGGGGGCGAGGGCCCACCTACGAGCAGTACTTC. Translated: CASSFRGRGPTYEQYF. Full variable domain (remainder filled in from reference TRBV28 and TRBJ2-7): DVKVTQSSRYLVKRTGEKVFLECVQDMDHENMFWYRQDPGLGLRLIYFSYDVKMKEKGDIPEGYSVSREKKERFSLILESASTNQTSMYLCASSFRGRGPTYEQYFGPGTRLTVT.

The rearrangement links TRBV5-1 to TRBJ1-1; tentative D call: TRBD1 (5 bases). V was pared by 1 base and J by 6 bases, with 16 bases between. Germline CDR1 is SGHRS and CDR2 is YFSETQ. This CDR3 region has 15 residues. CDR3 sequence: CASSLSTAWGAEAFF. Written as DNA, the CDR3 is TGCGCCAGCAGCTTGTCGACAGCCTGGGGGGCTGAAGCTTTCTTT.

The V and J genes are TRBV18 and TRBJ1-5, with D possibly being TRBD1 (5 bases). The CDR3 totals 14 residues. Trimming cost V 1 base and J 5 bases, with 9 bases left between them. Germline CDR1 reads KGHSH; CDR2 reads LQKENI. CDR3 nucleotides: TGTGCCAGCTCACCACAGAGGGGAGATCAGCCCCAGCATTTT. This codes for CASSPQRGDQPQHF.

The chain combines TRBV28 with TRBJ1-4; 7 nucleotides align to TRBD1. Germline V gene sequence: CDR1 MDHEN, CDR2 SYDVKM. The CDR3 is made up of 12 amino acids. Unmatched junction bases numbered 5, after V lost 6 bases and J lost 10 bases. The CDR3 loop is CASSGTAGKLFF. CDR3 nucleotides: TGTGCCAGCAGCGGGACAGCCGGAAAACTGTTTTTT.

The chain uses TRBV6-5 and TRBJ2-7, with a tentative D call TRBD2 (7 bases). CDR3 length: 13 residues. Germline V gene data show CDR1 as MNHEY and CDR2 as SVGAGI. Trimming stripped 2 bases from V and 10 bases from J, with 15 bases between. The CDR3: CASSYPGGGVQYF. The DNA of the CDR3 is TGTGCCAGCAGTTACCCGGGGGGCGGGGTACAGTACTTC.

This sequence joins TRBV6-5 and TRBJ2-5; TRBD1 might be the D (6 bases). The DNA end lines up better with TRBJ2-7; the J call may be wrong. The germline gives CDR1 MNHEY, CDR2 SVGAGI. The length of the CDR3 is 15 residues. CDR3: CASSYERDTSYEQYF. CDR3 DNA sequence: TGTGCCAGCAGTTACGAACGGGACACTTCCTACGAGCAGTACTTC.

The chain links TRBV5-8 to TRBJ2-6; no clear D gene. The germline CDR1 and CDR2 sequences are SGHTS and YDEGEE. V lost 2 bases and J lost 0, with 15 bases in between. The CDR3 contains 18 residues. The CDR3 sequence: CASSFGRTPRSGANVLTF. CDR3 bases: TGTGCCAGCAGCTTTGGGCGGACCCCCCGCTCTGGGGCCAACGTCCTGACTTTC.

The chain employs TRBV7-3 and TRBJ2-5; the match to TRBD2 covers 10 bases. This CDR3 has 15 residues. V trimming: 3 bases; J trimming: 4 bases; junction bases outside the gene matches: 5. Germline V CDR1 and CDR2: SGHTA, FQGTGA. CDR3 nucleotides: TGTGCCAGCAGCTTGATAGCGGGAGGAGGAGAGACCCAGTACTTC. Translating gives CASSLIAGGGETQYF.

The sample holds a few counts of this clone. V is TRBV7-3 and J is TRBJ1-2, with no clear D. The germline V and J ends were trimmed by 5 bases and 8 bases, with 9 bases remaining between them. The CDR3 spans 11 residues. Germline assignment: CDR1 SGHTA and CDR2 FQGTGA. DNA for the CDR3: TGTGCCAGCAGCCTCGGTTGGGGCTACACCTTC. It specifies CASSLGWGYTF.

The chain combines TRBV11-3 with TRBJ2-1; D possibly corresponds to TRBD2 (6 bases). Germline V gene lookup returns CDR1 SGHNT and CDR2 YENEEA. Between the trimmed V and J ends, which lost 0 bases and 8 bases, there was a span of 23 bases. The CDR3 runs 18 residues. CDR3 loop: CASSLDSGGTNRLYEQFF. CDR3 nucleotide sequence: TGTGCCAGCAGCTTAGATTCGGGCGGGACGAACCGCCTTTATGAGCAGTTCTTC.

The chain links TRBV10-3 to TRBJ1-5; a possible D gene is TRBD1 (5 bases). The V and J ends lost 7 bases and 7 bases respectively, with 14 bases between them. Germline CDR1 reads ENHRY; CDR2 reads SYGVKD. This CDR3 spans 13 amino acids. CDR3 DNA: TGTGCCATCACGGGGGAGAGGGAACAGCCCCAGCATTTT. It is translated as CAITGEREQPQHF.

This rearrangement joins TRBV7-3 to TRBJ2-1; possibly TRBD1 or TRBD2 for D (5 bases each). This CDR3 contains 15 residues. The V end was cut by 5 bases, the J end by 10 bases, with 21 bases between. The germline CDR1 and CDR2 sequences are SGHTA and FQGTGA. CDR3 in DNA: TGTGCCAGCAGCCCCAGGGTGGACTCATTAGGCGAGCAGTTCTTC. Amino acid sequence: CASSPRVDSLGEQFF.

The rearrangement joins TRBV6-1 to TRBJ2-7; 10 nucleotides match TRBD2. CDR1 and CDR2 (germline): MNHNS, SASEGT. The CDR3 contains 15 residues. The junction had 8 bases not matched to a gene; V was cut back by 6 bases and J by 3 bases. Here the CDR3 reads CASRDGLADFYEQYF. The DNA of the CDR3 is TGTGCCAGCAGGGACGGACTAGCGGACTTCTACGAGCAGTACTTC.

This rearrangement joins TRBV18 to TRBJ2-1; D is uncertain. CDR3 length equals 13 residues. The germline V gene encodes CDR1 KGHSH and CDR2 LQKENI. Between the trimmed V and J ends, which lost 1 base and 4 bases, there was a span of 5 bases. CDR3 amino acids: CASSPRGYNEQFF. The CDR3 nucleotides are TGTGCCAGCTCACCACGGGGATACAATGAGCAGTTCTTC.

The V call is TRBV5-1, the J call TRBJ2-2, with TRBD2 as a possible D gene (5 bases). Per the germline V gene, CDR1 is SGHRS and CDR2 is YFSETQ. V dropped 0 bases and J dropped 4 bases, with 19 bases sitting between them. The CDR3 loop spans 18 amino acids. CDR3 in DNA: TGCGCCAGCAGCTTGGATTCCTCTCCGGGAAGGGTCACCGGGGAGCTGTTTTTT. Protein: CASSLDSSPGRVTGELFF.

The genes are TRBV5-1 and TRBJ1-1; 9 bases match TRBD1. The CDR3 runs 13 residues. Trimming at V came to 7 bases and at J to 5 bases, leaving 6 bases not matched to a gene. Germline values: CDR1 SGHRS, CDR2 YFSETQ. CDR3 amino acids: CASGRTGETEAFF. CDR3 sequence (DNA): TGCGCCAGCGGGAGGACAGGGGAGACTGAAGCTTTCTTT. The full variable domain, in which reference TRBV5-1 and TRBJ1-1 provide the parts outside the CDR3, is KAGVTQTPRYLIKTRGQQVTLSCSPISGHRSVSWYQQTPGQGLQFLFEYFSETQRNKGNFPGRFSGRQFSNSRSEMNVSTLELGDSALYLCASGRTGETEAFFGQGTRLTVV.

CDR3: CASSLDGAGLYGYTF. Here the CDR3 DNA reads TGTGCCAGCAGCTTAGACGGGGCAGGCCTCTATGGCTACACCTTC. The V call is TRBV7-9, the J call TRBJ1-2; D perhaps matches TRBD1 (5 bases). The V end was cut by 1 base, the J end by 4 bases, with 13 bases between. Germline V lookup: CDR1 SEHNR, CDR2 FQNEAQ (reference sequence). CDR3 length: 15 residues.

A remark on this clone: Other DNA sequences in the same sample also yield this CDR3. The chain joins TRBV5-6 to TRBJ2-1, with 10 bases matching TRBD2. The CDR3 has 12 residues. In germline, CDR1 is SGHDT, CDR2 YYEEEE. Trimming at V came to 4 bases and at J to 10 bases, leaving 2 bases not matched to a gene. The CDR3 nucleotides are TGTGCCAGCAGCCTACTAGCGGGAGAGCAGTTCTTC. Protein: CASSLLAGEQFF. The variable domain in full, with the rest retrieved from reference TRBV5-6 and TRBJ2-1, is DAGVTQSPTHLIKTRGQQVTLRCSPKSGHDTVSWYQQALGQGPQFIFQYYEEEERQRGNFPDRFSGHQFPNYSSELNVNALLLGDSALYLCASSLLAGEQFFGPGTRLTVL.

The CDR3 here is CASSITQGGYGYTF. The CDR3 DNA reads as TGTGCCAGTAGTATAACACAGGGAGGATATGGCTACACCTTC. V usage is TRBV19 and J usage is TRBJ1-2; TRBD1 might be the D (6 bases). This CDR3 comprises 14 residues. V lost 2 bases to trimming and J lost 5 bases, with 12 bases between them. Per the germline V gene, CDR1 is LNHDA and CDR2 is SQIVND (reference sequence).

CDR3 DNA sequence: TGTGCCAGCAGTGCGGGACTAGTCAACGAGCAGTACTTC. Protein product: CASSAGLVNEQYF. V and J are TRBV2 and TRBJ2-7; TRBD2 matches 8 bases. CDR3 size: 13 residues. The ends lost 4 bases at V and 5 bases at J; junction bases unmatched: 4. CDR1 is SNHLY, CDR2 FYNNEI, per germline.

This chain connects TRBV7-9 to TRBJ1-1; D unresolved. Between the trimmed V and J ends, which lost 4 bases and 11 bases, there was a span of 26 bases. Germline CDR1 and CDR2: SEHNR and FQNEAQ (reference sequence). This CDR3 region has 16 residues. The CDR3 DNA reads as TGTGCCAGCAGCTCTAGGGAGAGGGCCGCGGCGTCGAAGGCTTTCTTT. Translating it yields CASSSRERAAASKAFF. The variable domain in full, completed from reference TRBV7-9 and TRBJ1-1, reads DTGVSQNPRHKITKRGQNVTFRCDPISEHNRLYWYRQTLGQGPEFLTYFQNEAQLEKSRLLSDRFSAERPKGSFSTLEIQRTEQGDSAMYLCASSSRERAAASKAFFGQGTRLTVV.